One and the same sample provided the 7 T cell receptor beta chains below, sequenced in a study of a mutant IDH1 vaccine in newly diagnosed glioma. Measured with immunoSEQ multiplex PCR; TCRdb has only the in-frame clones, and not every one. Seen here are roughly 68,000 clones, less than 85% observed once, and the top ten hold over 8%. Time point indicated: baseline, week 1 (first vaccination visit). Noted treatment: pre-vaccination baseline after standard-of-care therapy. The sample here was PBMCs, taken from a glioma patient treated with radiotherapy, temozolomide or both. Receptors were obtained from a man aged 45-65 years with glioma.

The rearrangement links TRBV2 to TRBJ1-5; 8 bases align to TRBD1. The CDR3 has 16 residues. CDR1 is SNHLY and CDR2 is FYNNEI in the germline V gene. The ends lost 7 bases at V and 0 bases at J; junction bases unmatched: 8. The CDR3 DNA is TGTGCCAGCACGCCGGGGACAGGATATAGCAATCAGCCCCAGCATTTT. This translates into CASTPGTGYSNQPQHF.

V gene TRBV9 combines with J gene TRBJ2-7; 9 bases fit TRBD1. The germline gives CDR1 SGDLS, CDR2 YYNGEE. V was clipped by 4 bases and J by 5 bases; unmatched bases: 7. CDR3 size: 14 residues. The CDR3 region is CASSSGTGYNEQYF. CDR3 sequence (DNA): TGTGCCAGCAGCTCCGGGACAGGGTACAACGAGCAGTACTTC.

The J gene is TRBJ2-3, the V gene TRBV29-1; no definite D call. V was pared by 4 bases and J by 1 base, with 12 bases between. From germline, CDR1 is SQVTM and CDR2 ANQGSEA. This CDR3 has 14 amino acids. CDR3 coding DNA: TGCAGCGTTGGATCCCCTGGGGGCACAGATACGCAGTATTTT. It codes for CSVGSPGGTDTQYF.

This sequence joins TRBV5-4 and TRBJ2-3; D is unclear. CDR1 and CDR2 from the germline V gene are SGHNT and YYREEE (reference sequence). CDR3 length: 15 amino acids. Trimming removed 3 bases at V and 2 bases at J, with 13 bases between. The CDR3 coding sequence is TGTGCCAGCAGCTCTCGGACCTATTCCACAGATACGCAGTATTTT. Amino acids: CASSSRTYSTDTQYF.

The CDR3 loop is CASSFDRDEQYF. DNA for the CDR3: TGTGCCAGCAGCTTCGACAGGGACGAGCAGTACTTC. This chain connects TRBV5-6 to TRBJ2-7; 7 bases line up with TRBD1. Germline V gene lookup returns CDR1 SGHDT and CDR2 YYEEEE. This CDR3 contains 12 residues. V lost 2 bases and J lost 5; bases outside the gene matches: 1.

The chain links TRBV6-1 to TRBJ1-2, with D possibly matching TRBD1 (5 bases). V was trimmed by 0 bases and J by 4 bases, leaving 15 bases between them. The CDR3 has 16 residues. CDR1 and CDR2 from the germline V gene are MNHNS and SASEGT. As DNA, the CDR3 is TGTGCCAGCAGTGAAGCGCTTCACAGGCAACGCTATGGCTACACCTTC. Translated: CASSEALHRQRYGYTF.

The table lists this clone with a few counts. The genes are TRBV4-2 and TRBJ2-4; D remains unclear. From germline, CDR1 is LGHNA and CDR2 YNFKEQ. The CDR3 sequence is 14 residues long. V dropped 0 bases and J dropped 6 bases, with 9 bases sitting between them. The CDR3 DNA is TGTGCCAGCAGCCAAGAAAACCTCGGAAACATTCAGTACTTC. Its translation: CASSQENLGNIQYF.